This entry lists 18 T cell receptor beta chains sequenced from one sample in a study of shared clonotypes between healthy human individuals. The assay was immunoSEQ multiplex PCR, and TCRdb's table has in-frame clones only and misses some. Here the sample spans millions of clones, 95% being singletons. What was sequenced was naive CD4+ T cells sorted from blood. Subset defined: CD45RA+ positively selected. These receptors all stem from a man younger than 30 in good health.

The genes are TRBV30 and TRBJ1-1, with no clear D. CDR1 GTSNPN and CDR2 SVGIG come from the germline V gene (reference sequence). The CDR3 covers 16 residues. V was shortened by 2 bases and J by 1 base, with 17 bases between the two germline ends. The CDR3 DNA sequence: TGTGCCTGGAGTAGCAAACCAACTCCAGGGAACACTGAAGCTTTCTTT. Translation gives CAWSSKPTPGNTEAFF.

This clone showed up just once. The chain has TRBV6-1 and TRBJ2-7; 9 bases line up with TRBD2. The CDR3 sequence is 15 residues long. CDR1 is MNHNS and CDR2 is SASEGT in the germline V gene. V lost 2 bases, J lost 4 bases, and 6 bases stayed unmatched. The CDR3 region has the DNA TGTGCCAGCAGTGAATATCCAGCGGGGGGTTACGAGCAGTACTTC. This gives the protein CASSEYPAGGYEQYF.

This chain connects TRBV19 to TRBJ1-6, with 7 bases matching TRBD1. The CDR3 contains 15 residues. The germline gives CDR1 LNHDA, CDR2 SQIVND (reference sequence). V lost 10 bases and J lost 9; bases outside the gene matches: 15. CDR3: CATSEGAYVSSPLHF. The CDR3 DNA follows: TGTGCCACCTCAGAGGGGGCGTACGTGAGTTCACCCCTCCACTTT.

V usage is TRBV7-2 and J usage is TRBJ2-3; D gene uncertain. V lost 2 bases, J lost 1 base, and 4 bases lay in between. The CDR3 is 13 amino acids. Germline CDR1 is SGHTA and CDR2 is FQGNSA. The CDR3 here is CASSLRRTDTQYF. In nucleotides, the CDR3 is TGTGCCAGCAGCTTAAGACGCACAGATACGCAGTATTTT.

V is TRBV5-5 and J is TRBJ2-7; 13 positions agree with TRBD2. The CDR3 is 19 amino acids. Germline loops: CDR1 SGHKS, CDR2 YYEKEE (reference sequence). The junction had 12 bases not matched to a gene; V was cut back by 3 bases and J by 0 bases. The CDR3 loop is CASSSGLTSGRKSSYEQYF. For the CDR3, the DNA is TGTGCCAGCAGCTCGGGCCTGACTAGCGGGAGGAAAAGCTCCTACGAGCAGTACTTC.

The CDR3 region has the DNA TGTGCCAGCAGTGAACTACAGGGGCGAGAGACCCAGTACTTC. It encodes CASSELQGRETQYF. The chain links TRBV2 to TRBJ2-5; 7 bases are a match to TRBD1. V dropped 2 bases and J dropped 4; count of bases not matched to a gene: 4. CDR3 length equals 14 residues. The V gene's germline CDR1 is SNHLY and CDR2 FYNNEI.

Only one count was recorded for this clone. This chain connects TRBV9 to TRBJ2-5; 8 bases align to TRBD2. V lost 3 bases to trimming and J lost 4 bases; unmatched junction nucleotides: 11. This CDR3 comprises 16 residues. The germline gives CDR1 SGDLS, CDR2 YYNGEE. The chain's CDR3 is CASSDSRLASGETQYF. CDR3 DNA sequence: TGTGCCAGCAGCGATTCCCGACTAGCGAGTGGAGAGACCCAGTACTTC.

V usage is TRBV7-2 and J usage is TRBJ2-3, with 12 nucleotides matching TRBD2. With V trimmed by 4 bases and J by 5 bases, 7 bases remained unmatched. Germline loops: CDR1 SGHTA, CDR2 FQGNSA. The CDR3 is 16 residues long. CDR3 bases: TGTGCCAGCAGCTCCGGACTAGCGGGACACGTAGATACGCAGTATTTT. It is translated as CASSSGLAGHVDTQYF.

The genes are TRBV2 and TRBJ1-1; maybe TRBD1 (6 bases). V was cut by 7 bases and J by 1 base, with 10 bases left in between. This CDR3 has 13 amino acids. CDR1 is SNHLY and CDR2 is FYNNEI in the germline V gene. CDR3 amino acids: CASTRDKNTEAFF. DNA of the CDR3: TGTGCCAGCACCCGGGACAAGAACACTGAAGCTTTCTTT.

This chain uses TRBV11-2 with TRBJ2-7, with D possibly being TRBD1 or TRBD2 (5 bases each). The CDR3 totals 16 residues. Trimming took off 0 bases at V and 9 bases at J, with 21 bases between the two ends. CDR1 is SGHAT, CDR2 FQNNGV, per germline. The CDR3 here is CASSLDGAGPSGGQYF. The CDR3 nucleotides read TGTGCCAGCAGCTTAGATGGGGCAGGGCCCTCTGGAGGGCAGTACTTC.

The chain employs TRBV19 and TRBJ1-2; 8 bases are a match to TRBD1. J gave up 8 bases and V 2 bases, and 4 bases lay outside the gene matches. CDR3 length equals 13 residues. Germline V gene data show CDR1 as LNHDA and CDR2 as SQIVND (reference sequence). This CDR3 reads CASSITGGAGYTF. DNA of the CDR3: TGTGCCAGTAGTATAACAGGGGGAGCCGGCTACACCTTC.

The chain links TRBV7-2 to TRBJ1-1; D gene ambiguous. This CDR3 contains 14 residues. Germline V gene sequence: CDR1 SGHTA, CDR2 FQGNSA. The V end lost 1 base, the J end lost 4 bases, and 10 bases lay between the germline ends. The CDR3 nucleotides are TGTGCCAGCAGCTTAGTGGACGGGCGCACTGAAGCTTTCTTT. Amino acids: CASSLVDGRTEAFF.

This chain joins TRBV19 and TRBJ1-4; 9 bases are a match to TRBD1. CDR3 length: 15 residues. With 5 bases clipped from V and 3 bases from J, the junction kept 4 bases outside the gene matches. CDR1 and CDR2 from the germline V gene are LNHDA and SQIVND (reference sequence). The CDR3 region is CASSVGQGPNEKLFF. The CDR3 coding sequence is TGTGCCAGTAGTGTTGGACAGGGGCCTAATGAAAAACTGTTTTTT.

This clone was observed a single time. This chain uses TRBV14 with TRBJ1-2; 7 bases fit TRBD1. The CDR3 sequence is 17 residues long. Germline CDR1 is SGHDN and CDR2 is FVKESK. Germline trimming cut 0 bases from V and 7 bases from J; bases unmatched to any gene: 14. CDR3 amino acids: CASSQDGMTGPASGYTF. The CDR3 DNA reads TGTGCCAGCAGCCAAGATGGGATGACAGGGCCCGCGAGTGGCTACACCTTC.

This clone was counted a few times. Different DNA sequences within this sample yield the same CDR3. The J gene is TRBJ2-7, the V gene TRBV6-5; 10 positions match TRBD2. CDR1 is MNHEY, CDR2 SVGAGI, per germline. With 0 bases clipped from V and 3 bases from J, the junction kept 5 bases outside the gene matches. This CDR3 has 16 residues. CDR3 nucleotide sequence: TGTGCCAGCAGTTACTCGACGGCTAGCGGGAGCTACGAGCAGTACTTC. This translates into CASSYSTASGSYEQYF.

The J gene is TRBJ2-1, the V gene TRBV5-1; TRBD2 agrees at 11 bases. CDR1 and CDR2 from the germline V gene are SGHRS and YFSETQ. V was clipped by 0 bases and J by 2 bases; unmatched bases: 7. This CDR3 is 18 amino acids long. CDR3 in amino acids: CASSLGASGRWAYNEQFF. Written as DNA, the CDR3 is TGCGCCAGCAGCTTGGGCGCTAGCGGGAGGTGGGCCTACAATGAGCAGTTCTTC.

The V gene is TRBV6-1, the J gene TRBJ2-2; D possibly matches TRBD1 or TRBD2 (6 bases each). Germline-derived CDR1 and CDR2 are MNHNS and SASEGT. CDR3 length: 13 amino acids. V was pared by 6 bases and J by 6 bases, with 11 bases between. The CDR3 nucleotides are TGTGCCAGCAGCCAAGGGGGGTCCGGGGAGCTGTTTTTT. It specifies CASSQGGSGELFF.

The V gene is TRBV14, the J gene TRBJ2-7; TRBD2 matches 10 bases. CDR1 is SGHDN and CDR2 is FVKESK in the germline V gene. Losses at the gene ends were 1 base for V and 5 bases for J; bases not matched to a gene: 5. The CDR3 runs to 15 residues. In nucleotides, the CDR3 is TGTGCCAGCAGCCAAGTCCTAGCGGGAGTTGACGAGCAGTACTTC. Translation gives CASSQVLAGVDEQYF.